This TCR beta chain is from a study of T cell responses to AZD1222 COVID-19 vaccine. Sequencing was performed with immunoSEQ multiplex PCR; in TCRdb, only in-frame clones are kept and a portion is missing. The data contain some 80,000 clones, more than 70% of them seen just once; the ten biggest clones take up 7.5% to 9%. General observations from the study: Repertoire collection took place solely once the T cell response had peaked. Of spike-specific TCRs, nearly half reportedly target regions left unmutated in variants.

The CDR3 is made up of 13 amino acids. Per the germline V gene, CDR1 is SQVTM and CDR2 is ANQGSEA. V trimming: 6 bases; J trimming: 7 bases; junction bases outside the gene matches: 10. In regard to this clone: What it binds is not known.

The gene calls are TRBV29-1 and TRBJ1-2; 8 nucleotides agree with TRBD1. The receptor was isolated from an adult in good health. This specimen was peripheral blood, taken on day 0 of AZD1222 vaccination. CDR3 sequence (DNA): TGCAGCGTCGAGGACAGGGCGGCCCTTGGCTACACCTTC. As protein: CSVEDRAALGYTF.